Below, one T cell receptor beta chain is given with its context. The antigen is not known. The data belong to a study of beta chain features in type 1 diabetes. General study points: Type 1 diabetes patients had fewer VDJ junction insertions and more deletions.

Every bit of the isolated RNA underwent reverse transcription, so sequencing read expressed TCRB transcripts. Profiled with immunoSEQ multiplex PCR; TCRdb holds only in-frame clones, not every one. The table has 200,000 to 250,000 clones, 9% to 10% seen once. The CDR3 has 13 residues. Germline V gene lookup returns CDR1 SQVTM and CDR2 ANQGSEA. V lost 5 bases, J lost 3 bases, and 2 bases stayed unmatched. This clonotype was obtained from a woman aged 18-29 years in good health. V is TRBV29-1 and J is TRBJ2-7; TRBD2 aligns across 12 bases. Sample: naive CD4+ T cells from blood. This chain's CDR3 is CSVTSGGNYEQYF. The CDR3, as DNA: TGCAGCGTTACTAGCGGGGGGAACTACGAGCAGTACTTC.